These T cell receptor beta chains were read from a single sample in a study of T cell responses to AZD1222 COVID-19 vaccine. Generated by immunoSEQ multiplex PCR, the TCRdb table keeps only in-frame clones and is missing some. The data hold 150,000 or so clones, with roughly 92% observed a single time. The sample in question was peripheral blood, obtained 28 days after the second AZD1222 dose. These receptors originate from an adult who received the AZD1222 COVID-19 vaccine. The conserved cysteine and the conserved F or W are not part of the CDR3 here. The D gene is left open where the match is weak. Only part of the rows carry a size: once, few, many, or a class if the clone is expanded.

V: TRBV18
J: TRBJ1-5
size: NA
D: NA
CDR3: ASSRDIEPQH

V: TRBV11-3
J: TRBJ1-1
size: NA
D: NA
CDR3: ASSLTANTEAF

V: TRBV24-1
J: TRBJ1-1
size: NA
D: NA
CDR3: ATSDHGRTEAF

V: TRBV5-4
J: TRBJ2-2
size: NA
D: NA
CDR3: ASSLQYTGELF

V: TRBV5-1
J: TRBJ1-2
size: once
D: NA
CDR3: ASAPGTAGYGYT

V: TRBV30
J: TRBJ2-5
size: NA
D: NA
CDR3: AWSTFRETQY

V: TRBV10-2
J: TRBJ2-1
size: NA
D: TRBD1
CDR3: AIRTGSYNEQF

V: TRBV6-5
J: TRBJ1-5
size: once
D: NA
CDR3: ASGQGLGGNQPQH

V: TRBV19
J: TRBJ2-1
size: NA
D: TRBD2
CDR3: ASSIAGGTYNEQF

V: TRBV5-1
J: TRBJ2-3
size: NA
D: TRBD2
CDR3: ASSSLSGRVKDTQY

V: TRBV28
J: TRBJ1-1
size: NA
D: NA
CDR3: ASVWGGNTEAF

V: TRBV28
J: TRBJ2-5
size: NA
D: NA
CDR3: AISVGEVPGVRGKTQY

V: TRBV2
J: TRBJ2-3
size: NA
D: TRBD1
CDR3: ASRETGGTDTQY

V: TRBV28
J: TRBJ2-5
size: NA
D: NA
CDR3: ASSFGRKTQY

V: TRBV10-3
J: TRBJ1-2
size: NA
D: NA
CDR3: AISERGLLGYT

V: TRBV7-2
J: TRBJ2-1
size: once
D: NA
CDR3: ASGRNSYNEQF

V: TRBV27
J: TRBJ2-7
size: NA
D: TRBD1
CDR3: ASSLTGTGIYEQY

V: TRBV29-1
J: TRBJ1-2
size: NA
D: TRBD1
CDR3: SVSPGTGDYGYT

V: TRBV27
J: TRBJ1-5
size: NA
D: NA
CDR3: ASSLERYSNQPQH

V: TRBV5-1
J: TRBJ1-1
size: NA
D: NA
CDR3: ASSLAGGEGTEAF

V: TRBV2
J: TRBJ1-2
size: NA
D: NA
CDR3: ASSEALPGDYGYT

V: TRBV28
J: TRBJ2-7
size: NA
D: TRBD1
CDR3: ASSRDRGEQY

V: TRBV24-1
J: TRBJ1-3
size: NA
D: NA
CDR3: ATSGRALAGNTIY

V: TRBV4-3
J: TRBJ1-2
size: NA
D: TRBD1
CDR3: ASSPQDRGPFYGYT

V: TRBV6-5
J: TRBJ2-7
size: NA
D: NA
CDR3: ASSYSSRYSYEQY

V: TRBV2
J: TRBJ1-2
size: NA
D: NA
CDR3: ASTRAGSYGYT

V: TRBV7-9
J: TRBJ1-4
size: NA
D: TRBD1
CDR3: ASSSTQGVGKLF

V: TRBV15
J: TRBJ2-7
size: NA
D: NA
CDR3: ATSRGRGRRSEQY

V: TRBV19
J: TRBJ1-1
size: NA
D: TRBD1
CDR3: ASSIVEGAGTEAF

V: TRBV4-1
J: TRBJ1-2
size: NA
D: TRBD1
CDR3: ASSHSTGDYGYT

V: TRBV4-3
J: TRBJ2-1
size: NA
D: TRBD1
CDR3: ASSQWDRVSEQF

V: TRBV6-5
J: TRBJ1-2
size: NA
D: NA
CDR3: ATSGYGYT

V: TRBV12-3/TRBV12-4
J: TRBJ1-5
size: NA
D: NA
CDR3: ASSWGREQPQH

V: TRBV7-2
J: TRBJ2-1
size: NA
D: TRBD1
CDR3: ASSYGTVSYNEQF

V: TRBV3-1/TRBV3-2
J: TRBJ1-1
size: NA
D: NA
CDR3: ASSLGMNTEAF

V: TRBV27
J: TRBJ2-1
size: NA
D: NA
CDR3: ASSLSRTAYNEQF

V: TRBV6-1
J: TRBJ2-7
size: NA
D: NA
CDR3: ASSEELLSSYEQY